These T cell receptor beta chains were read from a single sample in a study of blood T cell repertoires in COVID-19. Assay: immunoSEQ multiplex PCR; the TCRdb copy retains only in-frame clones and omits some. Of 150,000 to 200,000 clones in the sample, approximately 90% were seen once. The sequencing input was peripheral blood. These receptors were obtained from a woman aged 70-85 years with COVID-19, enrolled during active disease. The CDR3 runs from the conserved cysteine through the conserved F or W. Expanded clones are given a class, and other clones once, few, many or no size at all.

clone_size	cdr3_length	v_call	j_call	cdr3_aa
-	12	TRBV12-3/TRBV12-4	TRBJ2-7	CASGQGAHEQYF
-	14	TRBV6-5	TRBJ2-7	CASSWPGQPYEQYF
-	12	TRBV7-8	TRBJ2-3	CASSSQGETTDF
-	14	TRBV3-1/TRBV3-2	TRBJ2-7	CASSHRTGLYEQYF
-	16	TRBV7-9	TRBJ2-5	CASSPTPQVDKETQYF
-	14	TRBV18	TRBJ2-4	CASSRQGGGNIQYF
once	16	TRBV3-1/TRBV3-2	TRBJ2-5	CASLGTSGRKRETQYF
-	13	TRBV5-1	TRBJ2-3	CASSTSATDTQYF
-	13	TRBV24-1	TRBJ2-3	CATKDRVRDTQYF
-	13	TRBV10-3	TRBJ1-2	CAISDGPQGGYTF
-	15	TRBV28	TRBJ2-5	CASTRFSGRAETQYF
-	13	TRBV6-2/TRBV6-3	TRBJ1-1	CASSYQLGRKAFF
-	15	TRBV2	TRBJ1-1	CASSDPGRVNTEAFF
few	14	TRBV19	TRBJ2-2	CASTPSGITGELFF
-	12	TRBV11-3	TRBJ2-1	CASSLDPSEQFF
-	13	TRBV6-2/TRBV6-3	TRBJ2-7	CASSYGPYYEQYF
-	14	TRBV19	TRBJ1-5	CARRQRNSNQPQHF
-	13	TRBV6-2/TRBV6-3	TRBJ2-1	CASSYSSRLEQFF
-	15	TRBV19	TRBJ2-7	CASSNSGGSSYEQYF
-	14	TRBV6-5	TRBJ1-5	CASSRGGLNQPQHF
-	13	TRBV7-8	TRBJ2-1	CASSLWVADEQFF
few	12	TRBV5-6	TRBJ1-3	CASSLGGGTIYF
-	15	TRBV3-1/TRBV3-2	TRBJ2-3	CASSQIQGAIDTQYF
-	14	TRBV9	TRBJ1-4	CASSQDTENEKLFF
-	14	TRBV6-6	TRBJ1-5	CASTMTGSNQPQHF
-	17	TRBV7-9	TRBJ2-7	CASSLERRSSGVNEQYF
-	13	TRBV24-1	TRBJ2-5	CATRPTGQETQYF
-	13	TRBV10-3	TRBJ1-1	CAIRIKQDTEAFF
-	15	TRBV2	TRBJ1-4	CASKGTGTGNEKLFF
once	12	TRBV29-1	TRBJ1-2	CSAMPRSGGYTF
-	15	TRBV5-4	TRBJ2-1	CASRNPGRGTKGQFF
-	14	TRBV4-1	TRBJ2-7	CASSHGQGGYEQYF
-	13	TRBV7-2	TRBJ2-1	CASSPRVDNEQFF
once	12	TRBV28	TRBJ2-1	CASSTGVNEQFF
-	14	TRBV5-1	TRBJ2-3	CASRQDQGTDTQYF